A selection of T cell receptor beta chains follows, all from one sample in a study of T cells in localized non-small cell lung cancer. Clones were sequenced by immunoSEQ multiplex PCR, and TCRdb holds only the in-frame ones, with some missing. The data hold fewer than 75,000 clones, with approximately 84% observed a single time. Sequencing was performed on peripheral blood, taken before any cancer treatment. Source of these receptors: a female donor at least 60 years old with stage I lung adenocarcinoma. Each CDR3 is given with its conserved first and last residue. A D gene is named only where the DNA matches it firmly. The size field is filled for only some rows; it gives once, few, many or a size class.

- 14 TRBJ2-4 - TRBV5-1 CASSLGGGENIQYF TGCGCCAGCAGCTTGGGAGGCGGCGAAAACATTCAGTACTTC
- 18 TRBJ2-3 TRBD2 TRBV18 CASSPQGLAGANTDTQYF TGTGCCAGCTCACCACAGGGACTAGCGGGAGCCAACACAGATACGCAGTATTTT
- 17 TRBJ1-6 - TRBV7-2 CASSLATRGGRNSPLHF TGTGCCAGCAGCTTAGCGACAAGGGGCGGAAGAAATTCACCCCTCCACTTT
- 15 TRBJ1-3 TRBD1 TRBV28 CASVPQGAAGNTIYF TGTGCCAGCGTCCCCCAGGGGGCGGCAGGAAACACCATATATTTT
- 13 TRBJ2-7 - TRBV11-3 CASSFTETYEQYF TGTGCCAGCAGCTTTACAGAGACCTACGAGCAGTACTTC
- 16 TRBJ2-4 - TRBV21-1 CASSKTREVAKNIQYF TGTGCCAGCAGCAAAACGAGGGAGGTAGCCAAAAACATTCAGTACTTC
- 13 TRBJ2-1 TRBD2 TRBV19 CASSIGGRNEQFF TGTGCCAGTAGTATTGGCGGGAGGAATGAGCAGTTCTTC
- 13 TRBJ2-7 - TRBV29-1 CSVEGGSRYEQYF TGCAGCGTTGAAGGGGGGAGTAGATACGAGCAGTACTTC
- 13 TRBJ1-1 - TRBV6-5 CASSYGENTEAFF TGTGCCAGCAGTTATGGAGAGAACACTGAAGCTTTCTTT
- 14 TRBJ1-2 - TRBV7-9 CASSLVAGSYGYTF TGTGCCAGCAGCTTAGTAGCGGGATCCTATGGCTACACCTTC
- 14 TRBJ2-3 - TRBV7-6 CASSTGQSTDTQYF TGTGCCAGCAGCACCGGACAAAGCACAGATACGCAGTATTTT
- 16 TRBJ2-7 - TRBV21-1 CASSKGQPHFSYEQYF TGTGCCAGCAGCAAAGGACAGCCACACTTCTCCTACGAGCAGTACTTC
- 15 TRBJ2-7 - TRBV5-1 CASSLGQGEAYEQYF TGCGCCAGCAGCTTGGGTCAGGGGGAGGCCTACGAGCAGTACTTC
few 15 TRBJ1-5 TRBD1 TRBV9 CASSADGQGNQPQHF TGTGCCAGCAGCGCCGACGGACAGGGAAATCAGCCCCAGCATTTT
- 13 TRBJ2-7 TRBD2 TRBV9 CASSVGLAGEQYF TGTGCCAGCAGCGTAGGTCTAGCGGGGGAACAGTACTTC
- 14 TRBJ2-2 - TRBV9 CASSGYLPPGELFF TGTGCCAGCAGCGGATACTTGCCCCCCGGGGAGCTGTTTTTT
- 14 TRBJ2-7 TRBD1 TRBV10-1 CASNNPGQGNEQYF TGCGCCAGCAATAATCCGGGACAGGGAAACGAGCAGTACTTC
- 15 TRBJ1-5 - TRBV19 CASSIQSNSNQPQHF TGTGCCAGTAGTATCCAGAGTAATAGCAATCAGCCCCAGCATTTT
- 15 TRBJ1-5 - TRBV6-5 CASSYGANSNQPQHF TGTGCCAGCAGTTACGGGGCCAATAGCAATCAGCCCCAGCATTTT
- 14 TRBJ2-1 TRBD1 TRBV9 CASSVAEGAYEQFF TGTGCCAGCAGCGTAGCTGAGGGGGCCTATGAGCAGTTCTTC
- 14 TRBJ2-1 - TRBV5-1 CASSSSGRNNEQFF TGCGCCAGCAGCTCCTCGGGGAGGAACAATGAGCAGTTCTTC
- 10 TRBJ2-7 - TRBV20-1 CSAHPYEQYF TGCAGTGCACACCCTTACGAGCAGTACTTC
once 17 TRBJ2-2 - TRBV2 CATPPLWGGVDTGELFF TGTGCCACCCCGCCCCTGTGGGGGGGCGTGGACACCGGGGAGCTGTTTTTT
- 13 TRBJ1-1 TRBD1 TRBV11-3 CASSRRAGGEAFF TGTGCCAGCAGCAGACGGGCAGGGGGTGAAGCTTTCTTT
once 16 TRBJ2-3 TRBD2 TRBV10-1 CASSEWGGGDTDTQYF TGCGCCAGCAGTGAGTGGGGCGGGGGGGACACAGATACGCAGTATTTT
- 14 TRBJ1-1 TRBD1 TRBV4-1 CASSLRQGGTEAFF TGCGCCAGCAGCCTTCGACAGGGGGGCACTGAAGCTTTCTTT
once 16 TRBJ1-1 TRBD1 TRBV18 CASSPRTGEMNTEAFF TGTGCCAGCTCACCACGAACAGGGGAAATGAACACTGAAGCTTTCTTT
- 14 TRBJ2-7 TRBD1 TRBV5-5 CASSSGQGKDEQYF TGTGCCAGCAGCTCGGGACAGGGCAAGGACGAGCAGTACTTC
- 14 TRBJ1-1 TRBD1 TRBV5-6 CASSWGQGGTEAFF TGTGCCAGCAGCTGGGGACAGGGCGGCACTGAAGCTTTCTTT
- 14 TRBJ1-5 TRBD1 TRBV5-1 CASSTGQGGQPQHF TGCGCCAGCAGCACCGGACAGGGGGGACAGCCCCAGCATTTT
few 17 TRBJ1-6 - TRBV2 CASSDGGPGTYNSPLHF TGTGCCAGCAGTGACGGAGGGCCCGGAACCTATAATTCACCCCTCCACTTT
once 16 TRBJ2-2 - TRBV7-9 CASRLVVGLSSGELFF TGTGCCAGCAGGCTTGTCGTGGGTCTCAGCAGCGGGGAGCTGTTTTTT
few 14 TRBJ1-5 - TRBV19 CASSTGSSNQPQHF TGTGCCAGTAGTACCGGCAGTAGCAATCAGCCCCAGCATTTT
once 18 TRBJ2-5 TRBD2 TRBV9 CASSVELAGAPYQETQYF TGTGCCAGCAGCGTAGAGCTAGCGGGGGCCCCGTACCAAGAGACCCAGTACTTC
- 15 TRBJ1-1 - TRBV19 CASSIVSVENTEAFF TGTGCCAGTAGTATCGTATCCGTGGAGAACACTGAAGCTTTCTTT
- 14 TRBJ2-7 - TRBV5-1 CASSSGTLKHEQYF TGCGCCAGCAGCTCCGGGACATTAAAACACGAGCAGTACTTC
- 15 TRBJ1-1 TRBD1 TRBV19 CASTPGTGVNTEAFF TGTGCCAGTACCCCCGGGACAGGGGTGAACACTGAAGCTTTCTTT
- 13 TRBJ2-5 - TRBV7-9 CASQKLIGETQYF TGTGCCAGCCAGAAACTTATAGGCGAGACCCAGTACTTC
- 18 TRBJ2-1 TRBD1 TRBV5-1 CASRRTGSGYSSYNEQFF TGCGCCAGCAGACGGACAGGATCCGGCTACAGCTCCTACAATGAGCAGTTCTTC
- 12 TRBJ2-5 - TRBV28 CASSLAAETQYF TGTGCCAGCAGTCTAGCAGCAGAGACCCAGTACTTC
- 13 TRBJ2-5 - TRBV5-6 CASSLWIQETQYF TGTGCCAGCAGCTTGTGGATTCAAGAGACCCAGTACTTC
- 14 TRBJ1-2 - TRBV28 CASLDGARNYGYTF TGTGCCAGCCTAGACGGCGCACGGAACTATGGCTACACCTTC
- 14 TRBJ1-5 - TRBV6-1 CASSDLWGSKPQHF TGTGCCAGCAGTGATCTTTGGGGGTCAAAGCCCCAGCATTTT
once 18 TRBJ2-3 TRBD2 TRBV7-3 CASSLSASGRFGTDTQYF TGTGCCAGCAGCTTAAGTGCTAGCGGGAGATTTGGCACAGATACGCAGTATTTT
once 14 TRBJ2-3 TRBD1 TRBV5-1 CASSLTGGADTQYF TGCGCCAGCAGCCTTACAGGGGGAGCAGATACGCAGTATTTT
- 13 TRBJ1-5 - TRBV19 CASSLQWGQPQHF TGTGCCAGTAGTCTCCAGTGGGGCCAGCCCCAGCATTTT
- 14 TRBJ1-2 TRBD1 TRBV27 CASSLSGQGYGYTF TGTGCCAGCAGTTTATCTGGACAGGGGTATGGCTACACCTTC